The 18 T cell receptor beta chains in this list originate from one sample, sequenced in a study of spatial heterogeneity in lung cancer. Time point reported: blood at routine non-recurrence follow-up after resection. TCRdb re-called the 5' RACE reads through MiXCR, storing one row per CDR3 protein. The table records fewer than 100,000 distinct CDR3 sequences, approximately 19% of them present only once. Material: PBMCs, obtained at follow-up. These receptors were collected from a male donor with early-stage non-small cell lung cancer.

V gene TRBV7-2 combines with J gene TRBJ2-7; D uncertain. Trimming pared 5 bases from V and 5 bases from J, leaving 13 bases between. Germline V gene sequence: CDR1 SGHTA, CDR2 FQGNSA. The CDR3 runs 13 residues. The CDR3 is CASSPDPANEQYF. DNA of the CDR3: TGTGCCAGCAGCCCCGACCCAGCCAACGAGCAGTACTTC.

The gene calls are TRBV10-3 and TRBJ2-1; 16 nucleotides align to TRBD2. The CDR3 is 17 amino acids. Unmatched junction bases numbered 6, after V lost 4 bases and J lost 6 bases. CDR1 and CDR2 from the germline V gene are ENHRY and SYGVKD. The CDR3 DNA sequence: TGTGCCATCAGTGCTACGGGACTAGCGGGAGGGTTCAATGAGCAGTTCTTC. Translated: CAISATGLAGGFNEQFF.

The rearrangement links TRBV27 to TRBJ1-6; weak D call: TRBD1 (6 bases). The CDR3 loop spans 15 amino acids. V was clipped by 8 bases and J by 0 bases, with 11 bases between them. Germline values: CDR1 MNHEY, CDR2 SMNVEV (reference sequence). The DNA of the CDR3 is TGTGCCAGCCGGACAGAAGTCTCCTATAATTCACCCCTCCACTTT. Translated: CASRTEVSYNSPLHF.

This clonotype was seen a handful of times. CDR3 sequence (DNA): TGCGCCAGCGGAGAGCCAGGGGGCTCGACTGAAGCTTTCTTT. Protein sequence: CASGEPGGSTEAFF. V is TRBV5-1 and J is TRBJ1-1; 8 nucleotides agree with TRBD1. This CDR3 is built from 14 residues. The J segment lost 5 bases and the V segment lost 7 bases, leaving 10 bases of the junction unmatched. CDR1 is SGHRS and CDR2 is YFSETQ in the germline V gene.

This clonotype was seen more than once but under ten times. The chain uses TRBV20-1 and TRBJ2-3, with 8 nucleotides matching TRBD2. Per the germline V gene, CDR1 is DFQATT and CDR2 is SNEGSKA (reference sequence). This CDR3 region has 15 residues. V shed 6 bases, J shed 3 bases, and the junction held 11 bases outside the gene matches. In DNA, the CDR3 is TGCAGTGCCCCATCAGCGGGAGAGAGGACAGATACGCAGTATTTT. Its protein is CSAPSAGERTDTQYF.

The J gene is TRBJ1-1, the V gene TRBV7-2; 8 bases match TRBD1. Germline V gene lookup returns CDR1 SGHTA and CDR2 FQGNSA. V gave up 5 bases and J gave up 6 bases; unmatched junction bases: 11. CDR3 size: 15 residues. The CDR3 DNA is TGTGCCAGCAGCAACCAGGGGGCGGGGAGGCCTGAAGCTTTCTTT. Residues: CASSNQGAGRPEAFF.

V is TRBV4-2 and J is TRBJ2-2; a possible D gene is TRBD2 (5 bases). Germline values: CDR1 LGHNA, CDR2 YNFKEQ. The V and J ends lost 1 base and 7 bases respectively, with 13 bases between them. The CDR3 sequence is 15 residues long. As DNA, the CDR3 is TGTGCCAGCAGCCAAGGTGGGAGAAGCGGCGGGGAGCTGTTTTTT. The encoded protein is CASSQGGRSGGELFF.

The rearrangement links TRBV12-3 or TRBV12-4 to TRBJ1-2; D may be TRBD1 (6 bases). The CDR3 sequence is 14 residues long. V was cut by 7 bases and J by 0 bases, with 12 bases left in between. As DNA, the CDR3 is TGTGCCAGCAACCAGGGGTTAGCTAACTATGGCTACACCTTC. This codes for CASNQGLANYGYTF.

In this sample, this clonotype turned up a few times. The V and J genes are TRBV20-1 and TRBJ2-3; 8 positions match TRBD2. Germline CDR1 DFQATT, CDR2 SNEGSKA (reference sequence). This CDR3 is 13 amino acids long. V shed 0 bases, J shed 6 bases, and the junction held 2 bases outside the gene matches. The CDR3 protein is CSARETSVDTQYF. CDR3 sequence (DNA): TGCAGTGCTAGAGAGACTAGCGTGGATACGCAGTATTTT.

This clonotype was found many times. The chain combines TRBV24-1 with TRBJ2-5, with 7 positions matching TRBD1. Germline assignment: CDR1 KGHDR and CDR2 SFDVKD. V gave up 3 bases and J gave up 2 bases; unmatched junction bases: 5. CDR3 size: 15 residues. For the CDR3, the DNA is TGTGCCACCAGTGATACGGGACAGCGACAAGAGACCCAGTACTTC. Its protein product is CATSDTGQRQETQYF.

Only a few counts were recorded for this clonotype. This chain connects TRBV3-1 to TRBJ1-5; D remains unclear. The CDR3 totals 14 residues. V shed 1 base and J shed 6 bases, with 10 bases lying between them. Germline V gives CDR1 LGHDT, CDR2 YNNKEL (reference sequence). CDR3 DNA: TGTGCCAGCAGCCAAGCTACGGGTAGTCAGCCCCAGCATTTT. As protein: CASSQATGSQPQHF. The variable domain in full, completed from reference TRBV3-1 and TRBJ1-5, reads DTAVSQTPKYLVTQMGNDKSIKCEQNLGHDTMYWYKQDSKKFLKIMFSYNNKELIINETVPNRFSPKSPDKAHLNLHINSLELGDSAVYFCASSQATGSQPQHFGDGTRLSIL.

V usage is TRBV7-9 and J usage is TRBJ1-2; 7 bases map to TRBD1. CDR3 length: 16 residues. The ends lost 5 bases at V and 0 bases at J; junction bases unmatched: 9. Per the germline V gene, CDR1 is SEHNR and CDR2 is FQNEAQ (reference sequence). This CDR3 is CASSEYGTVSNYGYTF. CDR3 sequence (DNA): TGTGCCAGCAGCGAGTACGGGACAGTATCTAACTATGGCTACACCTTC.

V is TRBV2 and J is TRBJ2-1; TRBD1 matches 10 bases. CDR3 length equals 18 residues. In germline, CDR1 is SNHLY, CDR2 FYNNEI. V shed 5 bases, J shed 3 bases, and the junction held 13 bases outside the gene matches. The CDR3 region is CASSPDRGRTKGYNEQFF. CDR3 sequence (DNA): TGTGCCAGCAGTCCTGACAGGGGGCGGACAAAAGGCTACAATGAGCAGTTCTTC.

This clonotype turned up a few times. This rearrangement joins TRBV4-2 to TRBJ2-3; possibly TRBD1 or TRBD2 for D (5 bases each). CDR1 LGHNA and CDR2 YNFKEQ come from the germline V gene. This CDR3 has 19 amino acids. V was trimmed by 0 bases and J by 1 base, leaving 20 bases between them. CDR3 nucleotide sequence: TGTGCCAGCAGCCAAGATCGTTTAGGACCGGGACGCGGCACAGATACGCAGTATTTT. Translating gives CASSQDRLGPGRGTDTQYF.

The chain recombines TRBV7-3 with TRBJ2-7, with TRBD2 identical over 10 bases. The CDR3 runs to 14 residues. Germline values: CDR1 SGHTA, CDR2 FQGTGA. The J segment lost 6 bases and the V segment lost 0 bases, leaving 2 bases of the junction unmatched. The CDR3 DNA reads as TGTGCCAGCAGCTTAACAAGGACTAGCGGCGAGCAGTACTTC. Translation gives CASSLTRTSGEQYF.

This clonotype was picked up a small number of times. The CDR3 spells CASSQEVNEQYV. For the CDR3, the DNA is TGTGCCAGCAGCCAAGAGGTCAACGAGCAGTACGTC. The rearrangement uses TRBV14 and TRBJ2-7; D is ambiguous. The CDR3 extends over 12 amino acids. Germline V gene data show CDR1 as SGHDN and CDR2 as FVKESK. With 0 bases removed from V and 5 bases from J, the gap between germline ends came to 5 bases.

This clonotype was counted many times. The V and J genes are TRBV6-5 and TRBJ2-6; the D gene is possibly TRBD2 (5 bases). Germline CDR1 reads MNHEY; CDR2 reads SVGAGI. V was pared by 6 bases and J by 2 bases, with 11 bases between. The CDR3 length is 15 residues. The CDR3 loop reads CASRPGLAGANVLTF. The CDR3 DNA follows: TGTGCCAGCAGACCAGGACTGGCTGGGGCCAACGTCCTGACTTTC.

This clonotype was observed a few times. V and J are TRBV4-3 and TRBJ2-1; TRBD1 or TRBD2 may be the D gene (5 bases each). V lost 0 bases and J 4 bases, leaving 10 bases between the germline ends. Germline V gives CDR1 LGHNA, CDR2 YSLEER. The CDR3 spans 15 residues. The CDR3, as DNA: TGCGCCAGCAGCCAAGATTTTTGGGGGTACAATGAGCAGTTCTTC. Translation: CASSQDFWGYNEQFF.